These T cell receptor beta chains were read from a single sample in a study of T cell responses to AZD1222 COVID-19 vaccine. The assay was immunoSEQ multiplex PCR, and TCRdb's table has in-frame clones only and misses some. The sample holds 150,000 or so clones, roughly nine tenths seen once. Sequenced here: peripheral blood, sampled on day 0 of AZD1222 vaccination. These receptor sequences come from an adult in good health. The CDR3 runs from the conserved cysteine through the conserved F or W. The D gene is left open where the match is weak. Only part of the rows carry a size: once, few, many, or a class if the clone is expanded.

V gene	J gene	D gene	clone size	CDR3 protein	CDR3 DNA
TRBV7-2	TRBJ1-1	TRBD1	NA	CASSSDRGGGFF	TGTGCCAGCAGCTCCGACAGGGGTGGAGGGTTCTTT
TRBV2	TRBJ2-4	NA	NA	CASNEDGYAKNIQYF	TGTGCCAGCAATGAGGACGGGTATGCCAAAAACATTCAGTACTTC
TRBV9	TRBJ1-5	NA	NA	CASSRGLGGESNQPQHF	TGTGCCAGCAGCAGGGGTCTCGGGGGGGAAAGCAATCAGCCCCAGCATTTT
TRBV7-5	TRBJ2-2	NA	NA	CARSLVGAGRNTGELFF	TGTGCCAGAAGCTTAGTAGGGGCAGGGCGGAACACCGGGGAGCTGTTTTTT
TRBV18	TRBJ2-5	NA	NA	CASSRETGLETQYF	TGTGCCAGCTCACGAGAAACAGGGTTGGAGACCCAGTACTTC
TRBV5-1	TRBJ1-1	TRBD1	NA	CASSLEGGRTEAFF	TGCGCCAGCAGCTTGGAAGGGGGCAGGACTGAAGCTTTCTTT
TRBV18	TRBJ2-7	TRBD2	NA	CASSPGLAGEQYF	TGTGCCAGCTCACCGGGACTAGCAGGCGAGCAGTACTTC
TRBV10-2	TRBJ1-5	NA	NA	CASSESGFVGNQPQHF	TGCGCCAGCAGTGAGTCCGGGTTTGTAGGCAATCAGCCCCAGCATTTT
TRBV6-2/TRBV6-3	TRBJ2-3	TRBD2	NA	CASSYSTSATDTQYF	TGTGCCAGCAGTTACTCGACTAGCGCAACAGATACGCAGTATTTT
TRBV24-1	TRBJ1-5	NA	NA	CATSTQGNGEPQHF	TGTGCCACCAGCACTCAGGGAAACGGGGAGCCCCAGCATTTT
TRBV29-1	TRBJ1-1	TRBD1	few	CSAEGQGATEAFF	TGCAGCGCTGAGGGACAGGGGGCAACTGAAGCTTTCTTT
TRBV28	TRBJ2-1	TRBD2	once	CASSSPGLLGGEQFF	TGTGCCAGCAGTTCCCCGGGACTACTTGGGGGTGAGCAGTTCTTC
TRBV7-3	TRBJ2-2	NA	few	CASSPQAGRPGELFF	TGTGCCAGCAGCCCCCAGGCGGGTAGGCCCGGGGAGCTGTTTTTT
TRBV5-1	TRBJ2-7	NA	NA	CASRPLDDPYEQYF	TGCGCCAGCAGGCCTTTGGATGACCCCTACGAGCAGTACTTC
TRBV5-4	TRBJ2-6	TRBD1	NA	CASSPPGQGLSGANVLTF	TGTGCCAGCAGCCCACCGGGACAGGGCCTATCTGGGGCCAACGTCCTGACTTTC
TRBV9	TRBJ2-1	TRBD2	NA	CASSPTINIAGVIYNEQFF	TGTGCCAGCAGCCCTACTATTAATATAGCGGGGGTGATCTACAATGAGCAGTTCTTC
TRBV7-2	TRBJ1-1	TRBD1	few	CASSRDRNTEAFF	TGTGCCAGCAGCCGGGACAGGAACACTGAAGCTTTCTTT
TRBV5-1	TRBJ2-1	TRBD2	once	CASSLTGGNEQFF	TGCGCCAGCAGCTTAACGGGGGGCAATGAGCAGTTCTTC
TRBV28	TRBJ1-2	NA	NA	CASSLGLHYGYTF	TGTGCCAGCAGCCTAGGACTGCACTATGGCTACACCTTC
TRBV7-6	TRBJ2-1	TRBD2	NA	CASSGEAGGPTDRRSYNEQFF	TGTGCCAGCAGCGGAGAGGCGGGAGGGCCAACGGACCGACGTAGCTACAATGAGCAGTTCTTC
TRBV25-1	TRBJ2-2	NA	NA	CASSDLGELFF	TGTGCCAGCAGTGATTTGGGGGAGCTGTTTTTT
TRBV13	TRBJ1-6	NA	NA	CASSLLRLGNSPLHF	TGTGCCAGCAGCCTCCTGCGATTGGGAAATTCACCCCTCCACTTT
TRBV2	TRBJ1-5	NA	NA	CASSVQGLSQPQHF	TGTGCCAGCAGTGTGCAGGGCCTGAGTCAGCCCCAGCATTTT
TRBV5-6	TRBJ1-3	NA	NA	CASSLRGFGNTIYF	TGTGCCAGCAGCTTAAGGGGTTTCGGAAACACCATATATTTT
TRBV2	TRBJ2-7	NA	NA	CASLELSYEQYF	TGTGCCAGCTTAGAGCTCTCCTACGAGCAGTACTTC
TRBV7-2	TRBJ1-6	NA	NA	CASSPYNSPLHF	TGTGCCAGCAGCCCCTATAATTCACCCCTCCACTTT
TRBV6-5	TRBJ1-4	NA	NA	CASSYSGRVDEKLFF	TGTGCCAGCAGTTACTCTGGCAGGGTTGATGAAAAACTGTTTTTT
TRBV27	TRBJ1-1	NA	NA	CASSPRRDRHTEAFF	TGTGCCAGCAGTCCGAGAAGGGACCGGCACACTGAAGCTTTCTTT
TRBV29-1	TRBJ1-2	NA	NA	CSVEAGGTESNYGYTF	TGCAGCGTTGAAGCGGGGGGGACGGAATCTAACTATGGCTACACCTTC
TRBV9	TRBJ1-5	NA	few	CASSVGADQPQHF	TGTGCCAGCAGCGTCGGGGCCGATCAGCCCCAGCATTTT
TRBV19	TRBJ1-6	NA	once	CASSIELLNSPLHF	TGTGCCAGTAGTATAGAGCTTCTGAATTCACCCCTCCACTTT
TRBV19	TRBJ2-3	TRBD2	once	CASSMPSGGVGGTDTQYF	TGTGCCAGTAGTATGCCTAGCGGGGGGGTCGGTGGCACAGATACGCAGTATTTT
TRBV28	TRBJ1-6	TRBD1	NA	CASAGGALNSPLHF	TGTGCCAGCGCAGGGGGCGCGTTGAATTCACCCCTCCACTTT
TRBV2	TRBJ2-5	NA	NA	CASSNQGHQETQYF	TGTGCCAGCAGTAACCAGGGGCACCAAGAGACCCAGTACTTC
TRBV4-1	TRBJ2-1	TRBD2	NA	CASSPLAESSYNEQFF	TGCGCCAGCAGCCCGCTAGCGGAAAGCTCCTACAATGAGCAGTTCTTC
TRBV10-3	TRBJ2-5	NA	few	CAINGGPQETQYF	TGTGCCATCAATGGTGGGCCCCAAGAGACCCAGTACTTC
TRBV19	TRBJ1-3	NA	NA	CASSSTVSGNTIYF	TGTGCCAGTAGTTCGACAGTCTCTGGAAACACCATATATTTT
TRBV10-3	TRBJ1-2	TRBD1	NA	CAISDSDRWNYGYTF	TGTGCCATCAGTGACTCGGACAGGTGGAACTATGGCTACACCTTC
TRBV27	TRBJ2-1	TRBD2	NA	CASSLSGGASNEQFF	TGTGCCAGCAGTTTATCCGGGGGGGCCAGCAATGAGCAGTTCTTC
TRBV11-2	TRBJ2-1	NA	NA	CASSFREGSYNEQFF	TGTGCCAGCAGCTTCAGAGAGGGGTCCTACAATGAGCAGTTCTTC
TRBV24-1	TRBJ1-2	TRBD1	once	CATSDTGTVYGYTF	TGTGCCACCAGTGATACGGGGACAGTCTATGGCTACACCTTC
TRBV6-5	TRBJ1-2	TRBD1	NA	CASSRTQGENYGYTF	TGTGCCAGCAGTCGGACCCAGGGGGAAAACTATGGCTACACCTTC
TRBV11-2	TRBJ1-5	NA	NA	CASSLGTRENNQPQHF	TGTGCCAGCAGCTTGGGAACCAGGGAGAATAATCAGCCCCAGCATTTT
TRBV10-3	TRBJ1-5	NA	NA	CAISESIRGGQPQHF	TGTGCCATCAGTGAGTCGATTCGGGGTGGTCAGCCCCAGCATTTT
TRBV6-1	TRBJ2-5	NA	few	CASSEGRVKTQYF	TGTGCCAGCAGTGAAGGCAGGGTAAAGACCCAGTACTTC
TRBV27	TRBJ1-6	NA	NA	CASSLSGRASPLHF	TGTGCCAGCAGTTTGAGTGGGAGGGCTTCACCCCTCCACTTT
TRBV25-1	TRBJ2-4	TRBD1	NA	CASDRGDIQYF	TGTGCCAGCGACAGGGGGGACATTCAGTACTTC
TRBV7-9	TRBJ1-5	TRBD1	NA	CASSLGGTGNQPQHF	TGTGCCAGCAGCTTAGGGGGGACAGGCAATCAGCCCCAGCATTTT
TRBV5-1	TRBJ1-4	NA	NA	CASRYQGGTNEKLFF	TGCGCCAGCAGATATCAGGGAGGCACTAATGAAAAACTGTTTTTT
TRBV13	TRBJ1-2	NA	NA	CASSLTTSRTAYGYTF	TGTGCCAGCAGCTTAACTACTTCTAGGACAGCCTATGGCTACACCTTC
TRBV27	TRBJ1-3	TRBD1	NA	CASSSPGQGSGNTIYF	TGTGCCAGCAGTTCCCCCGGACAGGGCTCTGGAAACACCATATATTTT
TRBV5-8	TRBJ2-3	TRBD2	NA	CASRPGLAESDTQYF	TGTGCCAGCAGGCCGGGACTAGCGGAGTCAGATACGCAGTATTTT
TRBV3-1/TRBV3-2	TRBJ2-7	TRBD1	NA	CASSHKPGQAEQYF	TGTGCCAGCAGCCACAAGCCCGGACAGGCCGAGCAGTACTTC
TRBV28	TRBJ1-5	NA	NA	CASSPRGQHF	TGTGCCAGCAGTCCGCGGGGCCAGCATTTT